The clone carrying this TCR beta chain was detected ten times or more. Amplified TCR beta CDR3 regions came from RNA transcripts. The TCR CDR3 first-round RT-PCR relied on the HTBI primer set. TCRdb redid the calling of the multiplex PCR reads with MiXCR, one entry per CDR3 protein. The sample carries some 760,000 distinct CDR3 sequences, 14% recorded once. Germline CDR1 reads DFQATT; CDR2 reads SNEGSKA (reference sequence). Trimming pared 2 bases from V and 5 bases from J, leaving 4 bases between. The CDR3 contains 11 residues. The data derive from a study of T cells in Graves' hyperthyroidism and ophthalmopathy.

Source material: blood. The sequence came from a woman aged 18-29 years with Graves' hyperthyroidism. The rearrangement uses TRBV20-1 and TRBJ2-1; D is undetermined. The CDR3 region is CSARRNNEQFF. The CDR3 DNA follows: TGCAGTGCTAGACGTAACAATGAGCAGTTCTTC.